The present entry profiles one T cell receptor (beta chain) with its context. Antigen unknown. This entry comes from a study of T cell repertoires in cytomegalovirus infection. Study background: CMV epitopes in the study were HLA-C-restricted (recently identified) and HLA-B-restricted (well studied).

One entry per CDR3 protein, called by TCRdb with MiXCR from the reads. The sample has about 890,000 distinct CDR3 sequences; approximately 31% are singletons. Germline-derived CDR1 and CDR2 are MNHNY and SVGAGI (reference sequence). This CDR3 comprises 15 residues. The germline V and J ends were trimmed by 0 bases and 4 bases, with 12 bases remaining between them. General study points: CMV-specific TCR beta clonotypes restricted by HLA-C dominated the ex vivo response.

The source was cultured CD8+ T cells from PBMCs, collected from culture after CMV antigen stimulation. The receptor's source is a human donor in good health (CMV status not recorded). Some clones in this sample may be carry-over from other donors' samples. This sequence joins TRBV6-6 and TRBJ1-1; D remains unclear. CDR3 loop: CASSYSPPWGTEAFF. The CDR3 DNA sequence: TGTGCCAGCAGTTACTCGCCCCCTTGGGGCACTGAAGCTTTCTTT.